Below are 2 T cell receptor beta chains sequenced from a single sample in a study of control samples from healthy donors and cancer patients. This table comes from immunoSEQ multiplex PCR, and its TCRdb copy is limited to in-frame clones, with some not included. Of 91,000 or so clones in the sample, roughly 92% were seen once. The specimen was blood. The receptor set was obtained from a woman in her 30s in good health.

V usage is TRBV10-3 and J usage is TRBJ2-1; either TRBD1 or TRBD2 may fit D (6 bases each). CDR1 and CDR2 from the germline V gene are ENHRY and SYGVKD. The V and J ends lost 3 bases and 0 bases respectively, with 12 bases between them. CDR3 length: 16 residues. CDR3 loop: CAISDGGAGSYNEQFF. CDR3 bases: TGTGCCATCAGTGACGGGGGCGCGGGCTCCTACAATGAGCAGTTCTTC.

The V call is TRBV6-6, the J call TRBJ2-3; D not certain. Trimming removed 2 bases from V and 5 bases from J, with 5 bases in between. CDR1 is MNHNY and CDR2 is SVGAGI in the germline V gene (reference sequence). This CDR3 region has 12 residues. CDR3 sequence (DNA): TGTGCCAGCAGTTACGCGAGAGATACGCAGTATTTT. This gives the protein CASSYARDTQYF.